Listed here are 9 T cell receptor beta chains from one sample, sequenced in a study of T cell responses to AZD1222 COVID-19 vaccine. Using immunoSEQ multiplex PCR, the repertoire was profiled, and TCRdb retains in-frame clones only, with some absent. The sample holds 110,000 to 150,000 clones, approximately 91% seen once. The specimen was peripheral blood, collected 28 days after the second AZD1222 dose. These TCRs come from an adult who received the AZD1222 COVID-19 vaccine.

V gene TRBV2 combines with J gene TRBJ2-2; D is undetermined. Germline V lookup: CDR1 SNHLY, CDR2 FYNNEI. The V and J ends lost 3 bases and 6 bases respectively, with 8 bases between them. The length of the CDR3 is 13 residues. As DNA, the CDR3 is TGTGCCAGCAGTGACGTAGGGCCCGGGGAGCTGTTTTTT. It encodes CASSDVGPGELFF. Filled out from reference TRBV2 and TRBJ2-2, the complete variable domain reads EPEVTQTPSHQVTQMGQEVILRCVPISNHLYFYWYRQILGQKVEFLVSFYNNEISEKSEIFDDQFSVERPDGSNFTLKIRSTKLEDSAMYFCASSDVGPGELFFGEGSRLTVL.

This clone was counted a few times. The rearrangement joins TRBV29-1 to TRBJ2-5; a possible D gene is TRBD1 (6 bases). The germline V gene has CDR1 SQVTM and CDR2 ANQGSEA. The CDR3 consists of 13 residues. V dropped 6 bases and J dropped 1 base, with 12 bases sitting between them. CDR3 DNA: TGCAGCGTGAAAGGGACAAGCCAAGAGACCCAGTACTTC. This translates into CSVKGTSQETQYF.

The chain uses TRBV6-1 and TRBJ1-5; 7 bases map to TRBD1. Trimming removed 2 bases from V and 6 bases from J; junction bases left unmatched: 10. Germline V CDR1 and CDR2: MNHNS, SASEGT. This CDR3 region has 16 residues. This CDR3 reads CASSEWIRQGGQPQHF. The CDR3 DNA reads TGTGCCAGCAGTGAATGGATAAGACAGGGTGGTCAGCCCCAGCATTTT.

For this clone: The conserved phenylalanine or tryptophan is not found at the CDR3 terminus, so this likely reflects a read error. The V and J genes are TRBV12-3 or TRBV12-4 and TRBJ1-2, with D unclear. This CDR3 is 13 amino acids long. The V gene lost 7 bases and the J gene lost 3 bases, with 12 bases spanning the gap. CDR3 coding DNA: TGTGCCAGCACGGAGGGTGCACACTATGGCTACACCCTC. This codes for CASTEGAHYGYTL.

The chain carries TRBV3-1 (or the pseudogene TRBV3-2) and TRBJ1-3, with D unclear. CDR1 is LGHDT, CDR2 YNNKEL, per germline (reference sequence). Trimming took 4 bases from V and 2 from J, leaving 12 bases between them. The CDR3 extends over 15 amino acids. DNA for the CDR3: TGTGCCAGCAGCCGACAAGCGGGTACTGGAAACACCATATATTTT. This gives the protein CASSRQAGTGNTIYF.

V usage is TRBV9 and J usage is TRBJ2-7, with D possibly matching TRBD1 (6 bases). Trimming left V 0 bases short and J 11 bases short, with 21 bases between. This CDR3 spans 15 amino acids. Germline-derived CDR1 and CDR2 are SGDLS and YYNGEE. CDR3 sequence: CASSVDPSSSGDKYF. The CDR3 DNA is TGTGCCAGCAGCGTAGACCCCTCCTCTTCAGGGGATAAGTACTTC.

This clone turned up a few times. This chain uses TRBV6-4 with TRBJ2-1; 10 positions agree with TRBD2. J lost 7 bases, V lost 8 bases, and 11 bases had no gene match. CDR1 and CDR2 (germline): MRHNA, SNTAGT. The CDR3 has 15 residues. The DNA of the CDR3 is TGTGCCAGCTCGTGGCTAGCGGGAGCAAGTAATGAGCAGTTCTTC. Translated: CASSWLAGASNEQFF.

This clone has just one count. The chain combines TRBV9 with TRBJ2-3; the match to TRBD1 covers 7 bases. Germline V gene lookup returns CDR1 SGDLS and CDR2 YYNGEE. This CDR3 comprises 15 residues. The ends lost 4 bases at V and 2 bases at J; junction bases unmatched: 7. DNA of the CDR3: TGTGCCAGCAGCCCAGGGGGACAGAACACAGATACGCAGTATTTT. This codes for CASSPGGQNTDTQYF.

The CDR3 is CASSSQLAGGNTGELFF. The CDR3 DNA is TGTGCCAGCAGTTCCCAACTAGCGGGGGGGAACACCGGGGAGCTGTTTTTT. The rearrangement uses TRBV27 and TRBJ2-2; TRBD2 agrees at 12 bases. Germline V gives CDR1 MNHEY, CDR2 SMNVEV (reference sequence). Trimming took 4 bases from V and 1 from J; bases not matched to a gene: 4. This CDR3 comprises 17 residues.